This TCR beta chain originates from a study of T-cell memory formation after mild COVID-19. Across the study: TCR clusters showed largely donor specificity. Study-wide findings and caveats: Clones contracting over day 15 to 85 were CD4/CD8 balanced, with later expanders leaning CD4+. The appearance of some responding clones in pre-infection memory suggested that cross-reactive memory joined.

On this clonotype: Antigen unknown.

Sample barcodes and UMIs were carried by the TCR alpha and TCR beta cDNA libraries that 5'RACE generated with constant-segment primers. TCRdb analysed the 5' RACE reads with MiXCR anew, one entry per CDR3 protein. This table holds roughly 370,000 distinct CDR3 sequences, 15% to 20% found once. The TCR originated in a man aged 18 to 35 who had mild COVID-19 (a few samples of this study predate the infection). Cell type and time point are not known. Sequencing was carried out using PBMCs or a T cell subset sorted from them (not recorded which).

CDR3 in amino acids: CASIAARVYGYTF. In DNA, the CDR3 is TGTGCCAGCATTGCCGCCAGGGTCTATGGCTACACCTTC. The chain recombines TRBV6-6 with TRBJ1-2; a possible D gene is TRBD1 (5 bases). Germline values: CDR1 MNHNY, CDR2 SVGAGI (reference sequence). Deletions cut 7 bases from V and 4 bases from J, with 13 bases between. This CDR3 has 13 residues.